A selection of T cell receptor beta chains follows, all from one sample in a study of human T cells and chemical hapten exposure. MiXCR, applied by TCRdb to the RACE reads, yields one record per CDR3 protein. Here the sample spans 180,000 or so distinct CDR3 sequences, about 14% being singletons. The starting material was whole blood, obtained in connection with sensitization to the hapten diphenylcyclopropenone (DPC). Receptors were obtained from a young woman with alopecia areata. Some clones in this sample may be carry-over from other donors' samples. The CDR3 runs from the conserved cysteine through the conserved F or W. The D gene is left open where the match is weak. Size is stated for part of the rows, as once, few or many counts, or as a class when the clone is expanded.

>many|TRBD2|TRBJ2-2|TRBV5-4
CASSRTSGLSPRSTGELFF
TGTGCCAGCAGCCGGACTAGCGGGTTATCCCCCCGTAGCACCGGGGAGCTGTTTTTT
>few|TRBD2|TRBJ2-1|TRBV12-3/TRBV12-4
CASSLMGGLYNEQFF
TGTGCCAGCAGTTTAATGGGAGGGCTATACAATGAGCAGTTCTTC
>few|.|TRBJ1-2|TRBV2
CASSTGGGIWGYTF
TGTGCCAGCAGTACCGGAGGGGGTATTTGGGGCTACACCTTC
>many|.|TRBJ2-3|TRBV10-1
CASSESTDTQYF
TGCGCCAGCAGTGAGAGCACAGATACGCAGTATTTT
>few|.|TRBJ1-5|TRBV12-3/TRBV12-4
CASSIWTALSNQPQHF
TGTGCCAGCAGTATCTGGACGGCCCTTAGTAATCAGCCCCAGCATTTT
>.|TRBD2|TRBJ2-1|TRBV28
CASTLSGRVYNEQFF
TGTGCCAGCACCCTTAGCGGGAGGGTTTACAATGAGCAGTTCTTC
>few|.|TRBJ2-4|TRBV12-3/TRBV12-4
CASSLRGARQGASIQYF
TGTGCCAGCAGTTTAAGGGGGGCGAGACAGGGTGCGAGCATTCAGTACTTC
>.|TRBD1|TRBJ2-5|TRBV9
CASSERQGRSETQYF
TGTGCCAGCAGCGAACGACAGGGACGATCGGAGACCCAGTACTTC
>many|.|TRBJ1-1|TRBV28
CASSLTYTEAFF
TGTGCCAGCAGCCTGACTTACACTGAAGCTTTCTTT
>.|.|TRBJ2-1|TRBV12-3/TRBV12-4
CASSLGESPYNEQFF
TGTGCCAGCAGTTTGGGGGAAAGCCCCTACAATGAGCAGTTCTTC
>.|TRBD1|TRBJ1-3|TRBV10-3
CAISSQGAPGNTIYF
TGTGCCATCAGTTCCCAGGGGGCGCCTGGAAACACCATATATTTT
>many|TRBD1|TRBJ1-1|TRBV18
CASSPLQGRFEAFF
TGTGCCAGCTCACCCTTACAGGGGCGATTTGAAGCTTTCTTT
>.|.|TRBJ2-2|TRBV7-2
CGSSLLNTGELFF
TGTGGCAGCAGCTTATTAAACACCGGGGAGCTGTTTTTT
>.|.|TRBJ1-1|TRBV9
CASSVDVANTEAFF
TGTGCCAGCAGCGTAGACGTTGCGAACACTGAAGCTTTCTTT
>few|.|TRBJ1-1|TRBV27
CASSLSAGMNTEAFF
TGTGCCAGCAGTTTATCGGCCGGGATGAACACTGAAGCTTTCTTT
>few|TRBD2|TRBJ2-7|TRBV3-1
CASSHTSGRNEQYF
TGTGCCAGCAGCCATACTAGCGGGAGAAACGAGCAGTACTTC
>few|.|TRBJ1-2|TRBV5-1
CASSLGQVTGYTF
TGCGCCAGCAGCTTGGGACAAGTAACGGGCTACACCTTC
>.|TRBD1|TRBJ1-4|TRBV5-5
CASSLGDRGEKLFF
TGTGCCAGCAGCTTGGGGGACAGAGGTGAAAAACTGTTTTTT
>many|TRBD1|TRBJ2-1|TRBV24-1
CATSDVGTGGLSYNEQFF
TGTGCCACCAGTGACGTGGGGACAGGGGGCCTTTCCTACAATGAGCAGTTCTTC
>many|.|TRBJ2-1|TRBV20-1
CSARDLGRVSEQFF
TGCAGTGCTAGAGATTTGGGGCGAGTTAGTGAGCAGTTCTTC
>.|.|TRBJ1-3|TRBV28
CASSLWGTIYF
TGTGCCAGCAGTTTATGGGGGACCATATATTTT
>.|.|TRBJ1-4|TRBV2
CASSGVVTTNEKLFF
TGTGCCAGCAGTGGCGTCGTGACAACTAATGAAAAACTGTTTTTT
>.|.|TRBJ1-1|TRBV11-3
CASSLGLEAFF
TGTGCCAGCAGCTTAGGGCTTGAAGCTTTCTTT
>.|.|TRBJ1-1|TRBV20-1
CSARKAGNTEAFF
TGCAGTGCTAGAAAGGCTGGGAACACTGAAGCTTTCTTT
>few|.|TRBJ2-7|TRBV20-1
CSARGDISYEQYF
TGCAGTGCTAGAGGGGATATCTCCTACGAGCAGTACTTC
>.|.|TRBJ2-7|TRBV12-3/TRBV12-4
CATKEGPSSYEQYF
TGTGCCACAAAGGAGGGCCCGAGCTCCTACGAGCAGTACTTC
>.|.|TRBJ2-3|TRBV20-1
CSARYRTDGGVDTQYF
TGCAGTGCTAGGTATCGGACGGACGGAGGGGTGGATACGCAGTATTTT
>.|TRBD1|TRBJ2-3|TRBV7-2
CASSFGTGVTDTQYF
TGTGCCAGCAGCTTCGGGACAGGGGTCACAGATACGCAGTATTTT
>many|.|TRBJ1-6|TRBV20-1
CSARRSYNSPLHF
TGCAGTGCTAGACGGTCCTATAATTCACCCCTCCACTTT
>.|.|TRBJ1-3|TRBV9
CASSPHLEGNSGNTIYF
TGTGCCAGCAGCCCACATCTGGAGGGTAACTCTGGAAACACCATATATTTT
>few|.|TRBJ1-6|TRBV6-1
CASSLRLDSPLHF
TGTGCCAGCAGTCTCAGGCTGGATTCACCCCTCCACTTT
>.|TRBD2|TRBJ2-3|TRBV30
CAWSVGTSDKTDTQYF
TGTGCCTGGAGTGTCGGGACTAGCGATAAAACAGATACGCAGTATTTT
>few|.|TRBJ2-3|TRBV4-2
CASSQPLDDTQYF
TGTGCCAGCAGCCAACCCCTAGACGATACGCAGTATTTT
>.|.|TRBJ2-6|TRBV11-2
CASSLVQAGANVLTF
TGTGCCAGCAGCTTAGTTCAGGCTGGGGCCAACGTCCTGACTTTC
>many|.|TRBJ1-2|TRBV10-1
CASSESGGAGYTF
TGCGCCAGCAGTGAGTCGGGGGGCGCCGGCTACACCTTC
>.|.|TRBJ1-5|TRBV28
CASSLDGNQRPQHF
TGTGCCAGCAGCTTGGACGGCAATCAACGGCCCCAGCATTTT
>.|.|TRBJ1-6|TRBV19
CASSAEGWGDNNSPLHF
TGTGCCAGTAGTGCGGAGGGCTGGGGGGATAATAATTCACCCCTCCACTTT
>few|TRBD1|TRBJ2-2|TRBV11-1
CASSRWTGANTGELFF
TGTGCCAGCAGCCGCTGGACAGGGGCGAACACCGGGGAGCTGTTTTTT
>many|TRBD2|TRBJ2-2|TRBV30
CAWSPRTSGIYTGELFF
TGTGCCTGGAGTCCACGGACTAGCGGGATTTACACCGGGGAGCTGTTTTTT